This TCR beta chain was recovered during a study of T cells in Graves' hyperthyroidism and ophthalmopathy (dated by TCRdb to between 2017 and 2020). With respect to the entire study: Peripheral blood samples were taken at the time of initial diagnosis, prior to any treatment. TCR V-J signatures able to tell the groups apart were searched for in a discovery cohort of 90 to 100 patients, of whom fewer than 45 had Graves' ophthalmopathy and roughly 57 had stable Graves' hyperthyroidism. An independent validation cohort of around 20 hyperthyroidism patients and 17 patients who later progressed to ophthalmopathy tested prospective prediction of ophthalmopathy. The approximately 100 discovery patients were randomly split 7:3 into training and test sets. Thyroid tissue and blood T-cell repertoires from roughly six Graves' hyperthyroidism patients were also compared in the study. Following sampling, methimazole starting at 30 mg daily was given to hyperthyroidism patients, and high-dose intravenous methylprednisolone was given to ophthalmopathy patients. The paper reports TCR Vbeta CDR3 sequencing of some 140 peripheral blood samples: over 40 ophthalmopathy, some 80 hyperthyroidism and about 17 progressor patients. General conclusions and limits of the study: Sample size was not statistically predetermined, and investigators were not blinded to group allocation. Blood samples also contained most of the expanded thyroid clonotypes (frequency above 0.001), which suggests that blood repertoires may reflect thyroid immune responses. A model built on a 13 V-J signature distinguished ophthalmopathy from stable hyperthyroidism, reaching around 87% sensitivity and around 81% specificity in cross-validation and 80%/75% in testing. In validation, progression to ophthalmopathy was predicted by the model with around 71% sensitivity and nearly 75% specificity, a median of about 6 months before onset.

This clonotype showed up many times. This receptor's antigen is unknown. The sample holds no much larger clone one base away, and base qualities are not on file. A patient counted as having stable Graves' hyperthyroidism if no progression to ophthalmopathy occurred over 18 months of follow-up. Hyperthyroidism patients were newly diagnosed, with disease duration under 2 months, and aged 18 to 65 years. Patients with uncontrolled infections, other autoimmune diseases, pregnancy or lactation were excluded. Diagnoses were based on clinical symptoms, serum thyroxine and TRAb, thyroid ultrasound and orbital computed tomography. PBMCs were separated from roughly 10 ml of fresh peripheral blood using Ficoll-Paque density gradient centrifugation. Total RNA was extracted using Trizol reagent, and RNA quality was assessed on an Agilent 2100 Bioanalyzer. Amplification of TCR beta CDR3 regions was carried out from RNA transcripts. The first round of RT-PCR for the TCR CDR3 was performed with the HTBI primer set and the Qiagen OneStep RT-PCR kit. The libraries were constructed in a second round of multiplex PCR and then size-selected and purified. Sequencing of the libraries was done on an Illumina HiSeq2000 using paired-end 100 bp reads. The authors' analysis ran thus. SOAPnuke was used to process the raw data, throwing out any read that contained adapters or uncalled bases, had a mean Phred below 15, or lacked an exact constant-primer or identifier match. High-quality paired reads were merged with COPE v1.2.5, and unique nucleotide sequences were defined as clonotypes. Clonotypes were aligned to IMGT TRBV, TRBD and TRBJ reference segments using MiTCR v1.1. The analysis included only V-J combinations with a frequency above 0.0001, which together covered roughly 99% of the repertoires. A TCS score was defined as the ratio between F50 (clonal expansion) and ExV (chaos), using BLOSUM62-based TCRdist between CDR3 peptides within each V-J. Welch's t-statistics and random forest reduced 450 to 600 V-J features to 13, which were used in a naive Bayes classifier (R e1071). TCRdb cleaned the public reads at Q25 with fastp, built clones with MiXCR and kept in-frame beta chains. Every distinct CDR3 protein forms one entry, paired with its most common genes and DNA. These V and J calls originate from TCRdb's pipeline instead of the authors' own analysis. The sample data list fewer than 550,000 distinct CDR3 sequences, and approximately 14% of these were observed just once. The ten largest account for less than 15% of the sample.

The CDR3 covers 13 residues, taking in both the cysteine and the phenylalanine. Only the CDR3 portion is preserved as DNA: 39 bases, with reading frame beginning at the first base. CDR1 SGHAT and CDR2 FQNNGV are derived from the germline V gene. The trim is 0 bases for V and 3 bases for J, with a gap of 3 bases between the germline ends. The sample comprised blood. This TCR came from a woman under 30 with Graves' hyperthyroidism. Recombination connected TRBV11-2 to TRBJ1-5; a confident D gene designation cannot be given. The CDR3 region has the sequence CASSLEPNQPQHF. The DNA sequence follows: TGTGCCAGCAGCTTAGAGCCCAATCAGCCCCAGCATTTT. With the rest looked up from the reference TRBV11-2 and TRBJ1-5 genes rather than sequenced, the full variable domain is EAGVAQSPRYKIIEKRQSVAFWCNPISGHATLYWYQQILGQGPKLLIQFQNNGVVDDSQLPKDRFSAERLKGVDSTLKIQPAKLEDSAVYLCASSLEPNQPQHFGDGTRLSIL.